These T cell receptor beta chains were read from a single sample in a study of CD8 T cells in ankylosing spondylitis. A single record per CDR3 protein comes from TCRdb applying MiXCR to the 5' RACE reads. The repertoire holds roughly 490,000 distinct CDR3 sequences, with approximately 5% as singletons. Sequencing used blood, either unsorted or a sorted T cell fraction (not recorded which). The receptors were sampled from a male donor with ankylosing spondylitis. Each CDR3 is given with its conserved first and last residue. D genes are given only for firm matches. Some rows mark clone size as missing; the rest say once, few, many or name a class of expanded clone.

j_gene	len	abundance	d_gene	v_gene	CDR3aa	CDR3nt
TRBJ1-2	13	many	TRBD1	TRBV12-3/TRBV12-4	CASSPRQGYGYTF	TGTGCCAGCAGTCCCAGACAGGGCTATGGCTACACCTTC
TRBJ1-2	13	many	-	TRBV5-1	CASSLGETNGYTF	TGCGCCAGCAGCTTGGGGGAGACGAATGGCTACACCTTC
TRBJ2-4	16	few	-	TRBV6-2/TRBV6-3	CASNDSNSVAKNIQYF	TGTGCCAGTAACGACAGCAACAGTGTGGCCAAAAACATTCAGTACTTC
TRBJ2-3	16	many	-	TRBV6-5	CASSYSGGRGTDTQYF	TGTGCCAGCAGTTACTCAGGGGGTCGGGGCACAGATACGCAGTATTTT
TRBJ2-2	16	few	TRBD2	TRBV12-3/TRBV12-4	CASSLMRLARTGELFF	TGTGCCAGCAGTTTAATGAGACTAGCGCGCACCGGGGAGCTGTTTTTT
TRBJ2-5	14	many	-	TRBV24-1	CATSDPRGGETQYF	TGTGCCACCAGTGATCCAAGGGGAGGCGAGACCCAGTACTTC
TRBJ2-1	15	few	TRBD1	TRBV13	CASSWGLQGFYEQFF	TGTGCCAGCAGCTGGGGGCTACAGGGGTTCTATGAGCAGTTCTTC
TRBJ2-7	17	few	TRBD2	TRBV20-1	CSARDPTPLAGSYEQYF	TGCAGTGCTAGAGATCCCACACCTCTAGCGGGCTCCTACGAGCAGTACTTC
TRBJ1-5	14	many	-	TRBV6-1	CASSLRNSNQPQHF	TGTGCCAGCAGCCTCAGAAATAGCAATCAGCCCCAGCATTTT
TRBJ2-2	18	few	TRBD1	TRBV18	CASSSYTGTGLTTGELFF	TGTGCCAGCTCATCTTATACCGGGACAGGGCTCACCACCGGGGAGCTGTTTTTT
TRBJ2-3	14	-	TRBD1	TRBV29-1	CSVVRQGGTDTQYF	TGCAGCGTTGTAAGACAGGGAGGCACAGATACGCAGTATTTT
TRBJ2-3	14	few	-	TRBV2	CASSEVSAWYTQYF	TGTGCCAGCAGTGAAGTATCAGCCTGGTATACGCAGTATTTT
TRBJ2-5	14	many	-	TRBV5-1	CASSVGTFEKTQYF	TGCGCCAGCAGCGTCGGGACATTTGAGAAGACCCAGTACTTC
TRBJ1-5	15	many	-	TRBV12-3/TRBV12-4	CASSLVGLSNQPQHF	TGTGCCAGCAGTTTAGTGGGACTGAGCAATCAGCCCCAGCATTTT
TRBJ1-3	16	-	TRBD1	TRBV6-1	CASSRHGTDSGNTIYF	TGTGCCAGCAGTCGCCATGGGACAGATTCTGGAAACACCATATATTTT
TRBJ2-3	16	few	-	TRBV5-1	CASSFLSGTSTDTQYF	TGCGCCAGCAGCTTTCTTAGCGGAACAAGCACAGATACGCAGTATTTT
TRBJ2-1	21	many	TRBD2	TRBV11-2	CASSLVRTSGSDPRSYNEQFF	TGTGCCAGCAGCTTAGTCCGGACTAGCGGGAGCGACCCTCGCTCCTACAATGAGCAGTTCTTC
TRBJ2-3	14	many	TRBD1	TRBV20-1	CSASVGQGTDTQYF	TGCAGTGCTAGCGTGGGACAGGGCACAGATACGCAGTATTTT
TRBJ2-7	14	many	-	TRBV6-5	CASSYPGSTGRQYF	TGTGCCAGCAGTTACCCAGGATCGACTGGAAGGCAGTACTTC
TRBJ2-7	12	many	TRBD1	TRBV25-1	CASARTGGEQYF	TGTGCCAGCGCCCGGACAGGGGGCGAGCAGTACTTC
TRBJ2-1	11	many	TRBD2	TRBV7-2	CASRLAGGQFF	TGTGCCAGCAGATTAGCGGGGGGGCAGTTCTTC
TRBJ2-1	15	many	-	TRBV12-3/TRBV12-4	CASSLSSASPNEQFF	TGTGCCAGCAGTTTGAGTAGCGCCTCACCCAATGAGCAGTTCTTC
TRBJ2-4	16	many	-	TRBV7-2	CASSLAKRAAKNIQYF	TGTGCCAGCAGCTTAGCGAAGAGGGCGGCCAAAAACATTCAGTACTTC
TRBJ2-7	15	many	-	TRBV7-9	CASSFVGQPYYEQYF	TGTGCCAGCAGCTTTGTCGGACAGCCCTACTACGAGCAGTACTTC
TRBJ2-1	16	many	TRBD2	TRBV28	CASKGASGSSYNEQFF	TGTGCCAGCAAAGGGGCTAGCGGGAGCTCCTACAATGAGCAGTTCTTC
TRBJ2-1	15	many	-	TRBV4-2	CASSQDLGAGNEQFF	TGTGCCAGCAGCCAAGATCTCGGGGCAGGGAATGAGCAGTTCTTC
TRBJ2-7	14	-	-	TRBV5-5	CASSLGYGPYEQYF	TGTGCCAGCAGCTTGGGATACGGACCCTACGAGCAGTACTTC
TRBJ2-5	17	many	-	TRBV6-5	CASRYMRGTAYQETQYF	TGTGCCAGCAGGTACATGCGGGGGACAGCGTACCAAGAGACCCAGTACTTC
TRBJ2-3	16	-	-	TRBV28	CASSLWEGGGQDTQYF	TGTGCCAGCAGTTTATGGGAGGGGGGGGGCCAGGATACGCAGTATTTT
TRBJ1-4	14	many	-	TRBV10-3	CAIWTGSTNEKLFF	TGTGCCATCTGGACGGGTTCAACTAATGAAAAACTGTTTTTT
TRBJ2-5	15	many	TRBD1	TRBV15	CATSGRDRGRETQYF	TGTGCCACCAGCGGCCGGGACAGGGGACGAGAGACCCAGTACTTC
TRBJ2-7	13	many	-	TRBV20-1	CSAGGQGLYEQYF	TGCAGTGCGGGGGGGCAGGGCCTCTACGAGCAGTACTTC
TRBJ2-7	13	many	-	TRBV5-1	CASSEDRTYEQYF	TGCGCCAGCAGCGAAGACAGAACCTACGAGCAGTACTTC
TRBJ2-7	16	-	-	TRBV20-1	CSAHDRISASGNEQYF	TGCAGTGCTCACGACAGAATCAGCGCCTCAGGGAACGAGCAGTACTTC
TRBJ2-7	10	many	-	TRBV10-3	CAISGTGRDF	TGTGCCATCAGTGGGACAGGGAGGGACTTC
TRBJ1-2	13	many	-	TRBV6-2/TRBV6-3	CASVSGGDYGYTF	TGTGCCAGCGTATCCGGGGGCGACTATGGCTACACCTTC
TRBJ2-3	14	many	TRBD1	TRBV24-1	CATSDLDRPDTQYF	TGTGCCACCAGTGACCTGGACAGGCCAGATACGCAGTATTTT
TRBJ2-3	15	many	-	TRBV6-5	CASSSYRDSTDTQYF	TGTGCCAGCAGTTCCTACCGGGACAGCACAGATACGCAGTATTTT
TRBJ1-6	13	many	-	TRBV27	CASSRITWSPLHF	TGTGCCAGCAGTAGAATAACATGGTCACCCCTCCACTTT
TRBJ1-2	15	many	TRBD1	TRBV9	CASSVTPDRVHGYTF	TGTGCCAGCAGCGTTACCCCGGACAGGGTCCATGGCTACACCTTC
TRBJ1-6	16	few	-	TRBV3-1	CASSQEWDWQRSPLHF	TGTGCCAGCAGCCAAGAATGGGACTGGCAGAGGTCACCCCTCCACTTT
TRBJ2-5	16	many	-	TRBV5-1	CASSFSVGANQETQYF	TGCGCCAGCAGCTTTTCGGTCGGCGCCAACCAAGAGACCCAGTACTTC
TRBJ1-5	15	many	TRBD1	TRBV6-1	CASTRPGQGWQPQHF	TGTGCCAGCACGCGACCGGGACAGGGTTGGCAGCCCCAGCATTTT
TRBJ1-2	13	few	-	TRBV7-2	CASSSYREGGYTF	TGTGCCAGCAGCTCATACAGGGAAGGCGGCTACACCTTC
TRBJ2-2	14	many	-	TRBV7-2	CASSIRLVRGELFF	TGTGCCAGCAGCATAAGACTAGTGCGCGGGGAGCTGTTTTTT
TRBJ2-3	12	many	TRBD2	TRBV20-1	CGRLAGGVSQYF	TGCGGTAGACTAGCGGGGGGCGTATCGCAGTATTTT
TRBJ2-3	16	many	TRBD2	TRBV20-1	CSARLPGTRRIDTQYF	TGCAGTGCTAGACTTCCCGGGACTAGGAGGATAGATACGCAGTATTTT
TRBJ1-1	13	few	TRBD1	TRBV28	CASSIHRQGGAFF	TGTGCCAGCAGTATCCATCGACAGGGAGGGGCTTTCTTT
TRBJ1-4	15	many	-	TRBV20-1	CSARDTRGINEKLFF	TGCAGTGCTAGAGATACGAGGGGAATTAATGAAAAACTGTTTTTT
TRBJ2-5	14	many	-	TRBV28	CASSLAPPGETQYF	TGTGCCAGCAGTTTAGCGCCCCCGGGGGAGACCCAGTACTTC
TRBJ1-6	14	few	-	TRBV5-1	CASSNGQNNSPLHF	TGCGCCAGCAGTAACGGACAGAATAATTCACCCCTCCACTTT
TRBJ1-3	15	-	-	TRBV7-2	CASSPQGWTGNTIYF	TGTGCCAGCAGCCCCCAGGGGTGGACTGGAAACACCATATATTTT
TRBJ1-6	13	many	-	TRBV12-3/TRBV12-4	CASSLMVNSPLHF	TGTGCCAGCAGTTTAATGGTGAATTCACCCCTCCACTTT
TRBJ2-7	14	-	TRBD2	TRBV4-3	CASSQDPREAQQYF	TGCGCCAGCAGCCAAGACCCCCGGGAGGCCCAGCAGTACTTC
TRBJ2-1	16	few	TRBD2	TRBV20-1	CSARYTSGSSYNEQFF	TGCAGTGCTCGTTACACTAGCGGGAGCTCCTACAATGAGCAGTTCTTC
TRBJ1-1	14	-	-	TRBV18	CASSPFDRRTEAFF	TGTGCCAGCTCACCATTTGACAGGCGGACTGAAGCTTTCTTT
TRBJ1-6	16	many	-	TRBV5-5	CASSLWGTGFGSPLHF	TGTGCCAGCAGCTTGTGGGGCACAGGGTTTGGCTCACCCCTCCACTTT
TRBJ1-1	15	many	-	TRBV7-2	CASSLGGRLNTEAFF	TGTGCCAGCAGCTTAGGAGGCAGACTCAACACTGAAGCTTTCTTT
TRBJ2-7	15	-	TRBD1	TRBV5-1	CASSNRDSLSYEQYF	TGCGCCAGCAGCAACCGGGACAGTCTATCCTACGAGCAGTACTTC
TRBJ1-1	14	many	-	TRBV7-2	CASSQGWGIAEAFF	TGTGCCAGCAGTCAGGGGTGGGGTATAGCTGAAGCTTTCTTT